This paragraph reports one T cell receptor (beta chain). A read error may explain this, as a much larger clone is one base away. Unmatched junction bases numbered 16, after V lost 3 bases and J lost 2 bases. The CDR3 has 18 amino acids. Germline CDR1 is DFQATT and CDR2 is SNEGSKA (reference sequence). This specimen belongs to a study of molecular identifiers for immune sequencing clone quantification. In TCRdb, the PCR reads were re-called with MiXCR into one record per CDR3 protein. The table lists 100,000 or so distinct CDR3 sequences, 21% of them singletons, with roughly 1% in the top ten. Sorting defined naive CD8 T cells as CD8+CD4-CCR7+CD45RA+.

This TCR was sampled from a human donor in good health. Some libraries in this study had Jurkat cell RNA spiked in. V and J are TRBV20-1 and TRBJ2-1; 7 bases match TRBD2. Input material: naive CD8+ T cells from blood, with Jurkat cell RNA spiked in. Subset here: FACS-sorted CD8+CD4-CCR7+CD45RA+ naive T cells. The chain's CDR3 is CSASYSGYASGPYNEQFF. CDR3 nucleotide sequence: TGCAGTGCTAGTTACAGTGGGTACGCTAGCGGACCCTACAATGAGCAGTTCTTC.